This TCR beta chain was sequenced in a study of vaccination effects on CD4 cells after COVID-19. About the study: Both of the two convalescent patients gave a sample, one 16 days and one a week before vaccination.

The data were produced by immunoSEQ multiplex PCR, yet TCRdb's version contains in-frame clones alone and is incomplete. Counted here are roughly 45,000 clones, around 66% occurring once; the ten biggest clones make up roughly 30%. Antigen-specific CD4+ T cells were expanded (with viral peptide pools) by the ViraFEST assay ahead of sequencing. It was after roughly ten days of culture that CD4+ T cells were isolated. SARS-CoV-2 infected the person between March and December 2020, as confirmed by PCR. The culture medium for roughly 1.9 million PBMC per well included 9.5 to 10 IU/ml IL-2 and about 9.9 ug/ml peptides. IL-2 medium supplanted half the medium on days 3 and 7. About this clone: Its antigen is not identified.

This receptor was obtained from a human donor who had a prior SARS-CoV-2 infection. The source was CD4+ T cells from PBMCs cultured with a peptide pool, collected before COVID-19 vaccination.

The DNA of the CDR3 is TGTGCCAGCACCCATTTAAAAGACAGGAGGAGCAATCAGCCCCAGCATTTT. This encodes CASTHLKDRRSNQPQHF. This chain uses TRBV21-1 with TRBJ1-5; TRBD1 is the table's D call, not checked against the DNA. TRBV21-1 is noted as a pseudogene. The length of the CDR3 is 17 residues.